The 23 T cell receptor beta chains below all came from one sample that was sequenced in a study of tumor and adjacent non-tumor tissue in lung cancer. This sample's RNA came from whole unsorted tissue. Three rounds of nested PCR, following a modified ARM-PCR protocol, produced the TCRbeta library. TCRdb reanalysed the multiplex PCR reads using MiXCR and keeps one entry per CDR3 protein. This sample yields 110,000 or so distinct CDR3 sequences, of which about 75% are seen a single time; around a third belongs to the top ten. Sequencing input: lung tumor tissue. These receptors were obtained from a woman aged 60-75 years with non-small cell lung cancer.

Of note for this clonotype: This may be a read error, as it is one base from a much larger clone. The chain couples TRBV12-3 or TRBV12-4 to TRBJ2-5; 11 positions match TRBD1. The CDR3 consists of 15 residues. In DNA form, the CDR3 reads TGTACCAGCAGTCGGGGACAGGGGGTGGAAGAGACCCAGTACTTC. The encoded protein is CTSSRGQGVEETQYF.

To note about this clonotype: A much larger clone lies one base from this, so it may be a read error. The chain recombines TRBV20-1 with TRBJ1-4; no reliable D call. V gave up 6 bases and J gave up 4 bases, with 9 bases separating them. Germline CDR1 DFQATT, CDR2 SNEGSKA (reference sequence). The CDR3 has 12 residues. Written as DNA, the CDR3 is TGCAGTGCCCAGAGTGGTAATGAAAAACTGTTTTTT. Translating gives CSAQSGNEKLFF.

Comment on this clonotype: A junction end diverges from the germline sequence, so it may reflect a read error. The chain uses TRBV20-1 and TRBJ2-3, with TRBD2 matching 10 bases. The CDR3 totals 17 residues. Germline lookup yields CDR1 DFQATT and CDR2 SNEGSKA (reference sequence). The CDR3 sequence: CSANPSGGAGDTYTQYF. The DNA of the CDR3 is TGCAGTGCTAACCCCAGCGGGGGGGCCGGGGACACATATACACAGTATTTT.

The chain carries TRBV5-6 and TRBJ2-7; perhaps TRBD2 as D (5 bases). The germline CDR1 and CDR2 sequences are SGHDT and YYEEEE. Trimming removed 2 bases from V and 3 bases from J, with 6 bases in between. CDR3 length: 12 amino acids. In DNA, the CDR3 is TGTGCCAGCAGCTTTGCGGGCTACGAGCAGTACTTC. It specifies CASSFAGYEQYF.

The count of this clonotype is one. A read error may produce the germline difference seen at one junction end. The V call is TRBV11-2, the J call TRBJ2-7, with D perhaps matching TRBD2 (6 bases). CDR1 SGHAT and CDR2 FQNNGV come from the germline V gene. The CDR3 spans 15 residues. The CDR3 loop reads CVSSPGPGRGYEQYF. The DNA for the CDR3 is TGTGTCAGCAGCCCAGGCCCCGGACGGGGGTACGAGCAGTACTTC.

Turning to this clonotype: One junction end does not reproduce the germline sequence, and a read error may be involved. The chain's CDR3 is CASSFLSLSDTKYF. The DNA for the CDR3 is TGTGCCAGCAGCTTCTTGAGTCTCTCAGATACGAAGTATTTT. The chain couples TRBV11-3 to TRBJ2-3; D is unclear. The CDR3 is made up of 14 amino acids. CDR1 is SGHNT and CDR2 is YENEEA in the germline V gene.

Points on this clonotype: One base away lies a much larger clone, so this may be a sequencing read error. In this CDR3 the conserved last residue, phenylalanine or tryptophan, is missing, so a read error is likely. The rearrangement uses TRBV6-2 or TRBV6-3 and TRBJ1-2; D not certain. CDR1 is MNHEY, CDR2 SVGEGT, per germline. The CDR3 extends over 15 amino acids. V gave up 7 bases and J gave up 0 bases, with 15 bases separating them. The CDR3 loop is CASTQRGSANYGYTS. As DNA, the CDR3 is TGTGCCAGCACCCAGCGGGGTTCGGCTAACTATGGCTACACCTCC.

A word on this clonotype: This could be a read error, since a much larger clone is one nucleotide away. The V call is TRBV20-1, the J call TRBJ1-1; D might be TRBD1 (5 bases). The CDR3 is made up of 15 amino acids. V was trimmed by 4 bases and J by 4 bases, leaving 19 bases between them. The germline gives CDR1 DFQATT, CDR2 SNEGSKA (reference sequence). The CDR3 bases are TGCAGTGCTACCACAACTCACGGGGGGAGCACTGAAGCTTTCTTT. Its protein product is CSATTTHGGSTEAFF.

With respect to this clonotype: It is likely a read error, because the conserved phenylalanine at the end of the CDR3 is missing. The genes are TRBV29-1 and TRBJ2-1; perhaps TRBD2 as D (5 bases). CDR1 SQVTM and CDR2 ANQGSEA come from the germline V gene. The V end was cut by 4 bases, the J end by 4 bases, with 17 bases between. This CDR3 comprises 15 residues. CDR3 sequence reads: CSVVEGRSPYNEQFC. CDR3 nucleotides: TGCAGCGTTGTTGAGGGCAGGTCTCCATACAATGAGCAGTTCTGC.

As regards this clonotype: A junction end diverges from the germline sequence, so it may reflect a read error. The chain has TRBV4-3 and TRBJ1-2; D might be TRBD1 (5 bases). This CDR3 contains 14 residues. Per the germline V gene, CDR1 is LGHNA and CDR2 is YSLEER. The CDR3 DNA reads TGCGCCAGCAGCCTGACAGCAAATTACTATGACTACACCTTC. It encodes CASSLTANYYDYTF.

In the case of this clonotype: One end of the junction is discordant with germline, which a read error may explain. The rearrangement links TRBV20-1 to TRBJ2-5; D may match TRBD1 or TRBD2 (6 bases each). The CDR3 is 14 residues long. Germline V gene lookup returns CDR1 DFQATT and CDR2 SNEGSKA (reference sequence). The CDR3 spells CIARRGGYQETQYF. The CDR3 DNA reads as TGCATTGCTAGACGAGGGGGGTACCAAGAGACCCAATACTTC.

Notes on this clonotype: A much more abundant neighbour one base away suggests this may be a read error. The genes are TRBV20-1 and TRBJ2-5; the match to TRBD2 covers 14 bases. Germline V gene data show CDR1 as DFQATT and CDR2 as SNEGSKA (reference sequence). The CDR3 is made up of 16 amino acids. The CDR3 sequence: CSVRGPTSGRGETQYF. The CDR3 DNA reads as TGCAGTGTTAGAGGCCCGACTAGCGGGAGGGGGGAGACCCAGTACTTC.

The V call is TRBV28, the J call TRBJ2-7; TRBD2 aligns across 9 bases. The J segment lost 2 bases and the V segment lost 2 bases, leaving 7 bases of the junction unmatched. Germline V gene lookup returns CDR1 MDHEN and CDR2 SYDVKM. This CDR3 contains 16 residues. CDR3 coding DNA: TGTGCCAGCAGTTTAGCGGGGGGGCCTGGCCCCTACGAGCAGTACTTC. It translates to CASSLAGGPGPYEQYF.

In the case of this clonotype: Since the CDR3 does not end with the conserved phenylalanine or tryptophan, this likely comes from a read error. The DNA is left out, because the CDR3 cannot be placed on it with certainty; the CDR3 is given as TCRdb lists it. The chain joins TRBV11-3 to TRBJ2-7; the table names TRBD2, a call not compared with the DNA. Per germline, CDR1 SGHNT and CDR2 YENEEA. The length of the CDR3 is 15 amino acids, counting both ends. CDR3 residues: CASSLRQGTSYEQNL.

Details on this clonotype: Its ends do not fully match the called genes, so a read error is possible. The genes are TRBV10-3 and TRBJ2-7; D is possibly TRBD1 or TRBD2 (5 bases each). This CDR3 has 15 amino acids. CDR1 and CDR2 from the germline V gene are ENHRY and SYGVKD. The CDR3 DNA follows: TGTGCCATCAGTGAACATGGGGCCCGCTACGGGGAGCATTACTTC. It codes for CAISEHGARYGEHYF.

Only one count was recorded for this clonotype. The junction departs from the called germline gene at one end, perhaps through a read error. The chain joins TRBV11-3 to TRBJ1-4, with TRBD1 as a possible D gene (5 bases). The germline V gene has CDR1 SGHNT and CDR2 YENEEA. The CDR3 has 17 residues. The CDR3 protein is CANSLDSRDAIYEKLFF. The CDR3 DNA is TGTGCCAACAGCCTTGACAGCCGAGATGCAATTTATGAAAAACTGTTTTTT.

About this clonotype itself: Given the absence of the conserved phenylalanine or tryptophan at the CDR3 end, a read error is likely. The DNA is left out, because the CDR3 cannot be placed on it with certainty; the CDR3 is given as TCRdb lists it. The rearrangement uses TRBV11-2 and TRBJ2-7; the D call of TRBD1 is as the table states it, not checked on the DNA. Germline V lookup: CDR1 SGHAT, CDR2 FQNNGV. The CDR3 region is 13 residues in length, termini included. CDR3 in amino acids: CASSMDRVGEQYY.

Of note for this clonotype: The junction shows a germline mismatch at one end, possibly a read error. The genes are TRBV11-2 and TRBJ2-2; weak D call: TRBD1 (8 bases). The CDR3 totals 11 residues. CDR1 is SGHAT, CDR2 FQNNGV, per germline. CDR3 amino acids: CFSSTGGELFF. In DNA, the CDR3 is TGTTTCAGCAGCACAGGGGGGGAACTGTTTTTT.

Worth noting for this clonotype: The junction and the germline gene differ at one end; a read error may be behind it. The rearrangement joins TRBV4-2 to TRBJ1-5; D tentatively fits TRBD1 or TRBD2 (5 bases each). The J call may not be correct, given that the DNA end is closer to TRBJ2-3. Germline V gives CDR1 LGHNA, CDR2 YNFKEQ. The length of the CDR3 is 16 residues. The CDR3 coding sequence is TGTGTCAGCAGCCAAAGTGTGGGGGTAGGCAATCAGCCCCAGTATTTT. Protein sequence: CVSSQSVGVGNQPQYF.

Here the CDR3 DNA reads TGTGCCAGCAGCCCCCTTGGAGCCCGGGGCACTGAAGCTTTCTTT. It yields the protein CASSPLGARGTEAFF. The V and J genes are TRBV14 and TRBJ1-1; D gene uncertain. The germline V gene has CDR1 SGHDN and CDR2 FVKESK. There are 15 residues in the CDR3. The V end was cut by 4 bases, the J end by 4 bases, with 16 bases between.

Concerning this clonotype: Lacking the conserved final phenylalanine or tryptophan, this CDR3 likely reflects a read error. The limits of the CDR3 on the DNA are not certain, so only TCRdb's listed CDR3 is given. This sequence joins TRBV11-2 and TRBJ1-2. The CDR3 is 16 amino acids in total, end residues counted. Germline CDR1 and CDR2: SGHAT and FQNNGV. The chain's CDR3 is CDSSPSTSDTSYGYTL.

This clonotype was seen just once. This sequence joins TRBV6-2 or TRBV6-3 and TRBJ1-1; 7 nucleotides align to TRBD1. This CDR3 has 13 residues. The V and J ends lost 10 bases and 3 bases, in that order; junction bases with no gene match: 8. Germline V gene lookup returns CDR1 MNHEY and CDR2 SVGEGT. The CDR3 spells CATRGTWDTEAFF. For the CDR3, the DNA is TGTGCCACCAGGGGGACCTGGGACACTGAAGCTTTCTTT.

Regarding this clonotype: The germline gene is not matched at one end of the junction; a read error may be the cause. This chain links TRBV4-3 with TRBJ2-7; TRBD2 matches 8 bases. The CDR3 is 15 amino acids. Germline V lookup: CDR1 LGHNA, CDR2 YSLEER. In DNA, the CDR3 is TGTGCCAGCAGCCAAGGGATTAGCGGGACCTACGAGCAGTACTTC. Its translation: CASSQGISGTYEQYF.